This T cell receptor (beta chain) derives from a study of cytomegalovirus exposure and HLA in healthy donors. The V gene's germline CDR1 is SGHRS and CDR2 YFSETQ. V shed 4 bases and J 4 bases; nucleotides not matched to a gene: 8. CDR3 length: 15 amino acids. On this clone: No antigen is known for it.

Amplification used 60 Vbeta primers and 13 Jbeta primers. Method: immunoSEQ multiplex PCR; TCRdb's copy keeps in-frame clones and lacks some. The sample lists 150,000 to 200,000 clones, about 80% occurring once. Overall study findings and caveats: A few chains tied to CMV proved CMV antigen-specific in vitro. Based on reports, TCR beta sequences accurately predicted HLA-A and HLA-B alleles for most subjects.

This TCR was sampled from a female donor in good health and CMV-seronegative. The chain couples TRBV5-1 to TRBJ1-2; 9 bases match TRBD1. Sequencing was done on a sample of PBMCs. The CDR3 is CASSPSGTGTYGYTF. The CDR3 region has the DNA TGCGCCAGCAGCCCGTCCGGGACAGGGACCTATGGCTACACCTTC.